The 21 T cell receptor beta chains below all came from one sample that was sequenced in a study of T cells after yellow fever vaccination. A single record per CDR3 protein comes from TCRdb applying MiXCR to the 5' RACE reads. The table has 25,000 or so distinct CDR3 sequences, approximately 4.9% seen once; the top ten hold less than 50%. The specimen comprised PBMCs, either bulk or a sorted T-cell subset (CD4+, CD8+, memory, or dextramer-sorted; not recorded which), sampled on the day of the yellow fever booster vaccination. These receptors were taken from a man between 18 and 35 years old who received the YFV17D yellow fever vaccine.

This clonotype was found many times. The V call is TRBV10-3, the J call TRBJ2-3; 11 nucleotides agree with TRBD1. The V gene's germline CDR1 is ENHRY and CDR2 SYGVKD. J gave up 2 bases and V 4 bases, and 2 bases lay outside the gene matches. The CDR3 sequence is 15 residues long. This CDR3 reads CAISADRGPTDTQYF. CDR3 in DNA: TGTGCCATCAGTGCGGACAGGGGGCCCACAGATACGCAGTATTTT.

This clonotype came up many times. The chain carries TRBV11-2 and TRBJ2-4, with D tentatively TRBD1 or TRBD2 (5 bases each). CDR3 length: 17 amino acids. Trimming cost V 0 bases and J 1 base, with 13 bases left between them. Germline CDR1 and CDR2: SGHAT and FQNNGV. The CDR3 DNA follows: TGTGCCAGCAGCTTAGACTGGAGATGGGGGGCCAAAAACATTCAGTACTTC. This encodes CASSLDWRWGAKNIQYF. Combining the CDR3 with reference TRBV11-2 and TRBJ2-4 gives the whole variable domain EAGVAQSPRYKIIEKRQSVAFWCNPISGHATLYWYQQILGQGPKLLIQFQNNGVVDDSQLPKDRFSAERLKGVDSTLKIQPAKLEDSAVYLCASSLDWRWGAKNIQYFGAGTRLSVL.

This clonotype has at least ten counts. The rearrangement uses TRBV6-2 or TRBV6-3 and TRBJ2-7, with 7 bases fitting TRBD1. V shed 4 bases and J 3 bases; nucleotides not matched to a gene: 0. This CDR3 is 12 amino acids long. Germline CDR1 and CDR2: MNHEY and SVGEGT. CDR3 in DNA: TGTGCCAGCAGTTGGACAGGCTACGAGCAGTACTTC. Translation gives CASSWTGYEQYF.

This clonotype has at least ten counts. The gene calls are TRBV20-1 and TRBJ2-4; D perhaps matches TRBD2 (5 bases). In germline, CDR1 is DFQATT, CDR2 SNEGSKA (reference sequence). This CDR3 contains 13 residues. V was trimmed by 8 bases and J by 3 bases, leaving 14 bases between them. The CDR3 sequence: CSPFVSGKNIQYF. The CDR3 nucleotides are TGCAGTCCCTTTGTGAGCGGCAAAAACATTCAGTACTTC.

At least ten counts were recorded for this clonotype. V and J are TRBV6-2 or TRBV6-3 and TRBJ2-5, with D unclear. The CDR3 runs 13 residues. V lost 11 bases and J 3 bases, leaving 16 bases between the germline ends. Germline V lookup: CDR1 MNHEY, CDR2 SVGEGT. CDR3 nucleotides: TGTGCCCATCGGCGAATTGGTAAAGAGACCCAGTACTTC. It is translated as CAHRRIGKETQYF.

In this sample, this clonotype turned up many times. This chain links TRBV30 with TRBJ2-7, with 7 bases that match TRBD1. The CDR3 extends over 13 amino acids. Germline V gene data show CDR1 as GTSNPN and CDR2 as SVGIG (reference sequence). V trimming: 2 bases; J trimming: 3 bases; junction bases outside the gene matches: 4. CDR3 nucleotides: TGTGCCTGGAGTAGAAGACAGGGCTACGAGCAGTACTTC. It codes for CAWSRRQGYEQYF. The full variable domain, completed using reference TRBV30 and TRBJ2-7, is SQTIHQWPATLVQPVGSPLSLECTVEGTSNPNLYWYRQAAGRGLQLLFYSVGIGQISSEVPQNLSASRPQDRQFILSSKKLLLSDSGFYLCAWSRRQGYEQYFGPGTRLTVT.

This clonotype was seen only a few times. This chain connects TRBV19 to TRBJ2-2, with TRBD1 as a possible D gene (6 bases). This CDR3 spans 15 amino acids. With 6 bases removed from V and 1 base from J, the gap between germline ends came to 12 bases. CDR1 and CDR2 from the germline V gene are LNHDA and SQIVND (reference sequence). For the CDR3, the DNA is TGTGCCAGTAGCACCGGGACACAGAACACCGGGGAGCTGTTTTTT. Encoded protein: CASSTGTQNTGELFF. The full variable domain, rest sourced from reference TRBV19 and TRBJ2-2, is DGGITQSPKYLFRKEGQNVTLSCEQNLNHDAMYWYRQDPGQGLRLIYYSQIVNDFQKGDIAEGYSVSREKKESFPLTVTSAQKNPTAFYLCASSTGTQNTGELFFGEGSRLTVL.

This clonotype has at least ten counts. The chain joins TRBV5-1 to TRBJ2-1; 13 nucleotides line up with TRBD2. V dropped 4 bases and J dropped 8; count of bases not matched to a gene: 6. This CDR3 is 15 amino acids long. The germline V gene has CDR1 SGHRS and CDR2 YFSETQ. The CDR3 reads CASSPTSGGLDEQFF. CDR3 bases: TGCGCCAGCAGCCCGACTAGCGGGGGGCTGGATGAGCAGTTCTTC. The full variable domain, completed using reference TRBV5-1 and TRBJ2-1, is KAGVTQTPRYLIKTRGQQVTLSCSPISGHRSVSWYQQTPGQGLQFLFEYFSETQRNKGNFPGRFSGRQFSNSRSEMNVSTLELGDSALYLCASSPTSGGLDEQFFGPGTRLTVL.

The chain recombines TRBV4-3 with TRBJ2-2; 7 bases agree with TRBD1. The V segment lost 4 bases and the J segment 8 bases; nucleotides outside the gene matches: 16. This CDR3 is 17 amino acids long. Germline loops: CDR1 LGHNA, CDR2 YSLEER. CDR3 bases: TGCGCCAGCAGCCGAAAGGCCACGGCAGGGGGAGCGGGGGAGCTGTTTTTT. Translating gives CASSRKATAGGAGELFF.

Many counts were recorded for this clonotype. This sequence joins TRBV5-6 and TRBJ1-5; D not certain. Germline assignment: CDR1 SGHDT and CDR2 YYEEEE. This CDR3 is built from 15 residues. V lost 3 bases and J 4 bases, leaving 14 bases between the germline ends. The CDR3 loop is CASSSWSFWNQPQHF. DNA for the CDR3: TGTGCCAGCAGCTCGTGGAGTTTTTGGAATCAGCCCCAGCATTTT.

This clonotype was detected ten times or more. The J gene is TRBJ1-1, the V gene TRBV27, with D unresolved. The CDR3 runs 14 residues. Between the trimmed V and J ends, which lost 3 bases and 0 bases, there was a span of 8 bases. Germline-derived CDR1 and CDR2 are MNHEY and SMNVEV (reference sequence). The CDR3 is CASSLVGLNTEAFF. CDR3 nucleotide sequence: TGTGCCAGCAGTTTGGTAGGCCTGAACACTGAAGCTTTCTTT.

This clonotype was recorded many times. The chain joins TRBV5-1 to TRBJ1-1; TRBD1 is a possible D gene (5 bases). CDR3 length equals 16 residues. Per germline, CDR1 SGHRS and CDR2 YFSETQ. Trimming shortened V by 2 bases and J by 4 bases, and 18 bases separated the two germline ends. CDR3 nucleotides: TGCGCCAGCAGCTTTTCCTTTGGACGGGGCGGCACTGAAGCTTTCTTT. It translates to CASSFSFGRGGTEAFF.

This clonotype was found many times. The chain joins TRBV27 to TRBJ1-1, with 7 bases fitting TRBD1. This CDR3 region has 15 residues. The germline V gene encodes CDR1 MNHEY and CDR2 SMNVEV (reference sequence). The junction had 13 bases not matched to a gene; V was cut back by 5 bases and J by 7 bases. CDR3 nucleotide sequence: TGTGCCAGCAGTACGGGGACCACCGGGACAGATGAAGCTTTCTTT. Residues: CASSTGTTGTDEAFF.

This clonotype was seen at least ten times. The genes are TRBV5-1 and TRBJ2-6; 8 nucleotides match TRBD1. Germline assignment: CDR1 SGHRS and CDR2 YFSETQ. The CDR3 extends over 15 amino acids. The trim removed 0 bases at V and 12 bases at J, leaving 8 bases unmatched. CDR3 loop: CASSLEWTGMGVLTF. The DNA of the CDR3 is TGCGCCAGCAGCTTGGAATGGACAGGGATGGGCGTCCTGACTTTC.

This clonotype was counted at least ten times. The chain employs TRBV7-2 and TRBJ2-3; 10 bases align to TRBD2. There are 16 residues in the CDR3. V gave up 1 base and J gave up 4 bases; unmatched junction bases: 5. Per germline, CDR1 SGHTA and CDR2 FQGNSA. DNA for the CDR3: TGTGCCAGCAGCTTAGGTAGCGGGGGGACCGCAGATACGCAGTATTTT. This codes for CASSLGSGGTADTQYF.

This clonotype occurred a few times. The V call is TRBV16, the J call TRBJ2-1, with a possible D match to TRBD2 (7 bases). Germline CDR1 reads KGHSY; CDR2 reads FQNENV. Trimming removed 0 bases from V and 6 bases from J, with 9 bases in between. The CDR3 covers 14 residues. The CDR3 DNA follows: TGTGCCAGCAGCCAATCTAGGGGGGGCAATGAGCAGTTCTTC. Its protein product is CASSQSRGGNEQFF.

This clonotype was counted ten times or more. The chain employs TRBV5-1 and TRBJ2-5; D remains ambiguous. The germline CDR1 and CDR2 sequences are SGHRS and YFSETQ. V lost 0 bases, J lost 3 bases, and 6 bases lay in between. The CDR3 length is 13 residues. The CDR3 DNA is TGCGCCAGCAGCTTGGACCTCAAAGAGACCCAGTACTTC. This sequence encodes CASSLDLKETQYF.

Ten or more counts support this clonotype. This chain joins TRBV7-2 and TRBJ2-3; D might be TRBD2 (6 bases). This CDR3 comprises 14 residues. Germline assignment: CDR1 SGHTA and CDR2 FQGNSA. V was pared by 5 bases and J by 6 bases, with 15 bases between. Written as DNA, the CDR3 is TGTGCCAGCAGCCCCCGGCGGGGCTGGGATACGCAGTATTTT. This codes for CASSPRRGWDTQYF.

This clonotype showed up many times. The V call is TRBV5-1, the J call TRBJ1-1; no clear D. Between the trimmed V and J ends, which lost 3 bases and 4 bases, there was a span of 10 bases. Germline values: CDR1 SGHRS, CDR2 YFSETQ. The CDR3 spans 13 residues. The chain's CDR3 is CASSSLGSTEAFF. CDR3 DNA sequence: TGCGCCAGCAGCTCGTTAGGTAGCACTGAAGCTTTCTTT.

A few counts support this clonotype. The chain employs TRBV5-4 and TRBJ1-6; TRBD1 might be the D (6 bases). V was trimmed by 4 bases and J by 7 bases, leaving 18 bases between them. The V gene's germline CDR1 is SGHNT and CDR2 YYREEE (reference sequence). The CDR3 is made up of 16 amino acids. This chain's CDR3 is CASSPKRTASNSPLHF. The DNA of the CDR3 is TGTGCCAGCAGCCCTAAACGGACAGCTTCAAATTCACCCCTCCACTTT. The full variable domain, in which reference TRBV5-4 and TRBJ1-6 provide the parts outside the CDR3, is ETGVTQSPTHLIKTRGQQVTLRCSSQSGHNTVSWYQQALGQGPQFIFQYYREEENGRGNFPPRFSGLQFPNYSSELNVNALELDDSALYLCASSPKRTASNSPLHFGNGTRLTVT.

In this sample, this clonotype turned up many times. The chain joins TRBV6-6 to TRBJ2-5, with 8 bases lining up with TRBD2. The CDR3 is made up of 16 amino acids. Germline values: CDR1 MNHNY, CDR2 SVGAGI (reference sequence). V lost 0 bases and J lost 5; bases outside the gene matches: 8. The CDR3 protein is CASSYSISGAWETQYF. In nucleotides, the CDR3 is TGTGCCAGCAGTTACTCGATTAGCGGGGCGTGGGAGACCCAGTACTTC.